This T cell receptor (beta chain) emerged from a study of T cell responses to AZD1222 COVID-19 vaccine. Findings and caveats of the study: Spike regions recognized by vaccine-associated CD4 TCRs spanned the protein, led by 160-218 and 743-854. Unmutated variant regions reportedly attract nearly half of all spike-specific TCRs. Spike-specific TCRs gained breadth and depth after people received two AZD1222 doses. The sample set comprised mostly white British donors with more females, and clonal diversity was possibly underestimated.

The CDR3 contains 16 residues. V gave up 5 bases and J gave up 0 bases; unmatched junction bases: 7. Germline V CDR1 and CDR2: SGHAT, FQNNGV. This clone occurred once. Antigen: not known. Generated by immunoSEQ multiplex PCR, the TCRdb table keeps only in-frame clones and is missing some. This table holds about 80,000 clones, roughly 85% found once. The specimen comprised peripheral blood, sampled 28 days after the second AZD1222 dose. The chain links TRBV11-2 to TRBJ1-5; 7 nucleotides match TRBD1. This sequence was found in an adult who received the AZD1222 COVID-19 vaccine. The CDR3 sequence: CASSRGTASSNQPQHF. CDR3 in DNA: TGTGCCAGCAGCCGAGGGACAGCCTCTAGCAATCAGCCCCAGCATTTT.